The following is a T cell receptor (beta chain) sequence with its context. This specimen belongs to a study of blood T cells in healthy people across ages. Overall study context: In model experiments, template switching was able to capture about one barcoded beta molecule for every two T cells that were present.

Together with a sample-barcoded 5' primer, a J-beta primer mix was included in a second PCR lasting roughly 6 to 12 cycles. Using its own MiXCR run on the 5' RACE reads, TCRdb lists one record per CDR3 protein. The sample holds around 1,500,000 distinct CDR3 sequences, roughly 40% seen once. This CDR3 contains 15 residues. With 2 bases clipped from V and 5 bases from J, the junction kept 6 bases outside the gene matches. CDR1 and CDR2 from the germline V gene are DFQATT and SNEGSKA (reference sequence). This TCR came from a woman under 30 in good health. This sequence joins TRBV20-1 and TRBJ2-7, with 13 bases that match TRBD2. The sample comprised blood. This CDR3 reads CSARTGTSGTHEQYF. CDR3 DNA sequence: TGCAGTGCTAGAACGGGGACTAGCGGGACCCACGAGCAGTACTTC.